This T cell receptor (beta chain) came from a study of blood T cells in healthy people across ages. Study findings and constraints: Naive T cell percentage and TCR beta diversity correlated strongly.

For the second PCR, which ran for roughly 6 to 12 cycles, a sample-barcoded 5' primer and a J-beta primer mix were used. Each of the cDNA molecules was tagged by a template-switch adaptor with 12 random nucleotides. TCRdb recomputed calls from the 5' RACE reads with MiXCR, one row per CDR3 protein. The sample records under 750,000 distinct CDR3 sequences, 47% being singletons. As concerns this clonotype: Its specificity is unknown.

V was clipped by 2 bases and J by 7 bases, with 15 bases between them. This CDR3 contains 15 residues. Germline loops: CDR1 SGHAT, CDR2 FQDESV (reference sequence). Isolation yielded PBMCs, at least 6.5 million per sample, in every case. Per sample, extraction of total RNA gave at least 5 micrograms in every case. The source material was blood. The gene calls are TRBV11-1 and TRBJ2-1, with D perhaps matching TRBD2 (7 bases). This clonotype was obtained from a man older than 75 in good health. The CDR3 spells CASSLMGGGLNEQFF. CDR3 nucleotides: TGTGCCAGCAGCTTAATGGGAGGGGGTCTTAATGAGCAGTTCTTC.